These 17 T cell receptor beta chains share one sample of origin, sequenced in a study of blood T cell repertoires in COVID-19. Produced via immunoSEQ multiplex PCR; TCRdb's table is partial and in-frame only. The sample includes 180,000 or so clones, about 80% of them seen just once. Sequences were obtained from peripheral blood. Every receptor here comes from a human donor with acute or convalescent COVID-19. The donor label of this sample is uncertain.

The table lists this clone with a count of one. V usage is TRBV28 and J usage is TRBJ1-3; D unclear. Trimming removed 6 bases from V and 0 bases from J, with 15 bases in between. The germline CDR1 and CDR2 sequences are MDHEN and SYDVKM. The CDR3 covers 16 residues. Here the CDR3 DNA reads TGTGCCAGCAGCTCAAACAGCTTCTTCTCTGGAAACACCATATATTTT. Protein: CASSSNSFFSGNTIYF.

Turning to this clone: The germline gene is not matched at one end of the junction; a read error may be the cause. The chain is built from TRBV18 and TRBJ2-7; perhaps TRBD2 as D (5 bases). The germline V gene encodes CDR1 KGHSH and CDR2 LQKENI. The CDR3 loop spans 12 amino acids. The CDR3 sequence: CASSSRGDGWFF. The CDR3 DNA reads as TGTGCCAGCTCATCCCGGGGAGACGGTTGGTTTTTC.

CDR3: CASSENWDTISTF. The DNA for the CDR3 is TGTGCCAGCAGTGAAAACTGGGACACTATCTCAACCTTC. The V gene is TRBV2, the J gene TRBJ1-2, with a possible D match to TRBD1 (6 bases). Trimming stripped 2 bases from V and 14 bases from J, with 18 bases between. This CDR3 comprises 13 residues. Germline V CDR1 and CDR2: SNHLY, FYNNEI.

The genes are TRBV6-5 and TRBJ1-2; 7 positions agree with TRBD1. Trimming at V came to 5 bases and at J to 3 bases, leaving 6 bases not matched to a gene. Germline V gene lookup returns CDR1 MNHEY and CDR2 SVGAGI. The CDR3 has 14 residues. The CDR3 bases are TGTGCCAGCAGTCCGGGACAGCGATACTATGGCTACACCTTC. This translates into CASSPGQRYYGYTF.

The chain employs TRBV28 and TRBJ2-5; 12 positions match TRBD2. V was pared by 2 bases and J by 5 bases, with 3 bases of the junction left unmatched. The CDR3 totals 15 residues. Per the germline V gene, CDR1 is MDHEN and CDR2 is SYDVKM. The CDR3 sequence: CASSLRGTSGETQYF. Written as DNA, the CDR3 is TGTGCCAGCAGTTTAAGGGGGACTAGCGGGGAGACCCAGTACTTC.

This clone occurred once. The rearrangement links TRBV6-5 to TRBJ1-5, with 8 bases fitting TRBD1. Germline V lookup: CDR1 MNHEY, CDR2 SVGAGI. V dropped 6 bases and J dropped 3; count of bases not matched to a gene: 7. CDR3 size: 15 residues. CDR3 residues: CASSPDRVFNQPQHF. The CDR3 nucleotides read TGTGCCAGCAGCCCGGACAGGGTATTCAATCAGCCCCAGCATTTT.

This chain joins TRBV7-3 and TRBJ2-3; 15 nucleotides align to TRBD2. The CDR3 spans 19 residues. J gave up 4 bases and V 5 bases, and 13 bases lay outside the gene matches. Germline assignment: CDR1 SGHTA and CDR2 FQGTGA. The CDR3 nucleotides read TGTGCCAGCAGCCCCGGACTAGCGGGAGGGCCAAGGGGTGCAGATACGCAGTATTTT. The encoded protein is CASSPGLAGGPRGADTQYF.

The chain couples TRBV30 to TRBJ1-5, with D hard to call. The CDR3 runs to 11 residues. Germline V lookup: CDR1 GTSNPN, CDR2 SVGIG (reference sequence). Trimming shortened V by 0 bases and J by 7 bases, and 4 bases separated the two germline ends. The CDR3 region has the DNA TGTGCCTGGAGTGTCGGGCAGCCCCAGCATTTT. It yields the protein CAWSVGQPQHF.

The V and J genes are TRBV6-1 and TRBJ1-5; D might be TRBD1 (6 bases). The V and J ends lost 3 bases and 9 bases respectively, with 15 bases between them. The CDR3 is 14 residues long. CDR1 is MNHNS, CDR2 SASEGT, per germline. CDR3: CASSDWTVPTPQHF. CDR3 bases: TGTGCCAGCAGTGATTGGACAGTACCAACGCCCCAGCATTTT.

In this sample, this clone turned up once. This chain joins TRBV27 and TRBJ2-2; the match to TRBD1 covers 11 bases. Trimming took 1 base from V and 5 from J; bases not matched to a gene: 6. Germline V CDR1 and CDR2: MNHEY, SMNVEV (reference sequence). The CDR3 covers 17 residues. The CDR3 bases are TGTGCCAGCAGTTTATGGATTGGGACAGGGGGAACCGGGGAGCTGTTTTTT. It codes for CASSLWIGTGGTGELFF.

In DNA, the CDR3 is TGTGCCAGCTCAGTAGCGGACAGGGTCCTCTACGAGCAGTACTTC. This translates into CASSVADRVLYEQYF. The chain is built from TRBV18 and TRBJ2-7, with 8 bases fitting TRBD1. The germline V gene encodes CDR1 KGHSH and CDR2 LQKENI. There are 15 residues in the CDR3. The V gene end was trimmed by 5 bases and the J gene end by 3 bases; junction bases not matched to a gene: 9.

This clone was seen many times. This rearrangement joins TRBV4-1 to TRBJ2-7, with 7 nucleotides matching TRBD1. This CDR3 is built from 20 residues. Germline CDR1 and CDR2: MGHRA and YSYEKL. V gave up 1 base and J gave up 0 bases; unmatched junction bases: 18. CDR3 residues: CASSQGPFSTGTRSSYEQYF. Written as DNA, the CDR3 is TGCGCCAGCAGCCAAGGACCTTTTTCGACAGGGACCCGCAGCTCCTACGAGCAGTACTTC.

The CDR3 sequence is CASNPSGTGGGQPQHF. The CDR3, as DNA: TGTGCCAGTAACCCATCAGGGACAGGGGGGGGACAGCCCCAGCATTTT. V and J are TRBV19 and TRBJ1-5, with 11 bases aligning to TRBD1. The germline V gene has CDR1 LNHDA and CDR2 SQIVND (reference sequence). The ends lost 7 bases at V and 7 bases at J; junction bases unmatched: 12. This CDR3 contains 16 residues. Drawing the rest from reference TRBV19 and TRBJ1-5, the complete variable domain is DGGITQSPKYLFRKEGQNVTLSCEQNLNHDAMYWYRQDPGQGLRLIYYSQIVNDFQKGDIAEGYSVSREKKESFPLTVTSAQKNPTAFYLCASNPSGTGGGQPQHFGDGTRLSIL.

The chain employs TRBV18 and TRBJ2-7; D is ambiguous. The V gene lost 6 bases and the J gene lost 4 bases, with 13 bases spanning the gap. Germline V gene lookup returns CDR1 KGHSH and CDR2 LQKENI. The length of the CDR3 is 13 residues. CDR3 sequence: CASSPTDLYEQYF. CDR3 bases: TGTGCCAGCTCCCCGACTGACCTTTACGAGCAGTACTTC.

The chain is built from TRBV18 and TRBJ1-1; D ambiguous. CDR3 length equals 14 residues. Trimming pared 6 bases from V and 4 bases from J, leaving 15 bases between. Germline V gene data show CDR1 as KGHSH and CDR2 as LQKENI. CDR3 region: CASSGYSSGTEAFF. DNA for the CDR3: TGTGCCAGCTCCGGGTATTCGTCTGGCACTGAAGCTTTCTTT.

V usage is TRBV2 and J usage is TRBJ2-7; 10 bases are a match to TRBD2. Germline CDR1 is SNHLY and CDR2 is FYNNEI. V gave up 6 bases and J gave up 7 bases; unmatched junction bases: 12. The CDR3 contains 15 residues. The CDR3 spells CASSLKLAGTGEQYF. The CDR3 nucleotides read TGTGCCAGCAGCCTCAAACTAGCGGGAACGGGGGAGCAGTACTTC.

This chain links TRBV28 with TRBJ2-7; D is perhaps TRBD2 (5 bases). The V end lost 8 bases, the J end lost 1 base, and 12 bases lay between the germline ends. Germline V CDR1 and CDR2: MDHEN, SYDVKM. The CDR3 loop spans 13 amino acids. CDR3: CASFRSGSYEQYF. DNA of the CDR3: TGTGCCAGCTTCCGATCGGGGTCCTACGAGCAGTACTTC.